This T cell receptor (beta chain) appears in the sequencing data of a study of blood T cell repertoires in COVID-19 (dated by TCRdb to about 2020). At the level of the whole study: Samples covering the acute and convalescent phases of COVID-19 were provided by collaborators in the United States, Italy and Spain. The material from the prospective study consisted of cDNA or gDNA derived from T cells, B-cell-depleted T cells, or PBMCs. Sample metadata almost always included a de-identified subject ID, COVID-19 status, age in years and sex. The samples were drawn from two sources: the first 160 participants of the ongoing ImmuneRACE study, and 1,254 subjects contributed by 6 global collaborators. The repertoires were released in a freely available public database meant as a resource for research on the immune response to SARS-CoV-2. Where available, HLA class I and class II types were taken from metadata supplied by the sample provider and were not determined by assay-based typing. Deeply sampled blood TCRbeta repertoires from subjects exposed to, actively infected with, or recovered from COVID-19 were included in the dataset.

Study-wide findings and limitations: The quantity of clinical and demographic metadata differed by source and by participant and was supplied without curation.

Regarding this clone: The specificity of this receptor is unknown. No much larger clonotype is one base removed from it; base qualities were not supplied.

Collaborating institutions collected whole blood in K2EDTA tubes following their own protocols. For TCRbeta analysis, collaborators shipped samples in one of three forms: frozen whole blood, isolated PBMCs, or DNA extracted from either of those sample types. TCRbeta CDR3 regions were amplified from genomic DNA by means of the immunoSEQ Assay, a bias-controlled multiplex PCR. The authors processed their data as follows. The number of nucleated cells in each sample was estimated by amplification of reference gene primers within the assay. To quantify the absolute abundance of each unique TCRbeta CDR3 rearrangement, sequence reads were collapsed and filtered. For each sample, productive Simpson clonality was calculated as the square root of Simpson's diversity index over productive rearrangements. This immuneACCESS table, as held by TCRdb, lists in-frame sequences with V and J called but not all clones. Of the missing ones, under half trace to an unresolved V gene in checked studies; the others have no known cause. V and J calls and clone size are those listed in that table; D and trimming were worked out from the DNA. The sample records a few hundred thousand clones, roughly 86% of which are singletons. The top ten constitute 0.7% of the sample.

The germline V gene (reference sequence) specifies MNHEY as CDR1 and SMNVEV as CDR2. Spanning cysteine to phenylalanine, the CDR3 consists of 14 amino acids. Kept here is only the CDR3 DNA, which spans 42 bases and is read in frame from base 1. V drops 5 bases and J drops 0 bases, leaving 5 bases in between. The chain was built from TRBV27 and TRBJ2-6; there is no confident call for the D gene. Sequences were obtained from peripheral blood. This sequence was found in a human donor in a cohort sampled during active COVID-19. The nucleotides read TGTGCCAGCAGTCTGAGCTCTGGGGCCAACGTCCTGACTTTC. The encoded protein is CASSLSSGANVLTF.